This TCR beta chain was observed in a study of CD8 T cells in Susac syndrome. General study results and limits: The study admitted that it had a relatively small number of individuals in its TCR sequencing and HLA analysis.

Random hexamers primed reverse transcription of roughly 0.5 to 1 ug RNA. TCRdb reprocessed the immunoSEQ multiplex PCR reads via MiXCR and lists one record per CDR3 protein. Among approximately 200,000 distinct CDR3 sequences listed, around 93% were seen once. TCR beta sequences were obtained from blood CD8+ and CD4+ T cells. Patients with stable or active relapsing-remitting disease, all of them treatment-naive, made up the multiple sclerosis controls. Negative isolation yielded CD8+ and CD4+ T cells; FACS enriched TEMRA cells. Germline CDR1 is SGHRS and CDR2 is YFSETQ. V lost 2 bases and J 2 bases, leaving 9 bases between the germline ends. The CDR3 is 14 residues long. Of note for this clonotype: The antigen is unknown.

This chain uses TRBV5-1 with TRBJ2-3; the D is unclear. Sequencing was done on a sample of CD4+ T cells from PBMCs. This clonotype was obtained from a human donor with multiple sclerosis. CDR3 protein: CASSFDGYTDTQYF. Here the CDR3 DNA reads TGCGCCAGCAGCTTCGACGGGTACACAGATACGCAGTATTTT.